The source of this T cell receptor beta chain is a study of graft-versus-host responses after intestinal transplantation. About the research overall: Transplants given to recipients were multivisceral, liver-intestinal, or isolated intestinal. Recipients across the board were started on anti-thymocyte globulin induction, then kept on tacrolimus and steroids for around 3 years.

In regard to this clone: Antigen: not known.

Using immunoSEQ multiplex PCR, the repertoire was profiled, and TCRdb retains in-frame clones only, with some absent. The sample has 60,000 to 75,000 clones; roughly 90% are singletons. The study, taken as a whole, reports: Some GvH clones appeared in ileal mucosa or blood before recipient bone marrow. Allografts of one patient group, those with graft-donor T cell macrochimerism, had high graft-versus-host to host-versus-graft clonal ratios.

The clonotype originates from a human donor who received an intestinal transplant. The starting material was unstimulated CD8+ T cells sorted from spleen or lymph node cells, obtained before intestinal transplant.

As DNA, the CDR3 is TGTGCCAGCAGCCTAGACAGGGACACTGAAGCTTTCTTT. Amino acids: CASSLDRDTEAFF. This chain links TRBV5-4 with TRBJ1-1, with 7 bases matching TRBD1. Germline V lookup: CDR1 SGHNT, CDR2 YYREEE (reference sequence). This CDR3 region has 13 residues. V was pared by 4 bases and J by 3 bases, with 3 bases of the junction left unmatched.